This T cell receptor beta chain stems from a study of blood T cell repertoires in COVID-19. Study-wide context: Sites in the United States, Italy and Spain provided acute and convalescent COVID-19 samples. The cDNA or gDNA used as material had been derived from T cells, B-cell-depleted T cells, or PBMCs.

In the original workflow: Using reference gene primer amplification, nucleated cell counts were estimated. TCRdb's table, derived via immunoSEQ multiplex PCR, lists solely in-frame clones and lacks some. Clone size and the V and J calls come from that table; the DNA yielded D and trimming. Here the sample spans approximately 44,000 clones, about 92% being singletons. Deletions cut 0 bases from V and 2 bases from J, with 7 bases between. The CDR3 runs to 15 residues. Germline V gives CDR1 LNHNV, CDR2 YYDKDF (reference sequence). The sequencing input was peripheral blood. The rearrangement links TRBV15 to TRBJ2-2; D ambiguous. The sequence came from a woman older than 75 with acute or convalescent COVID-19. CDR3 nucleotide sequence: TGTGCCACCAGCAGAGATGTACAAAACACCGGGGAGCTGTTTTTT. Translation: CATSRDVQNTGELFF.